The 17 T cell receptor beta chains listed next were all sequenced from one sample in a study of T cell clonotyping in hematopoietic cell transplantation. Using immunoSEQ multiplex PCR, the repertoire was profiled, and TCRdb retains in-frame clones only, with some absent. This sample has 15,000 to 20,000 clones, with more than 60% found just once. The source material was PBMCs, sampled 30 days after allogeneic stem cell transplant. The receptors here all came from a male patient aged 45-60 years who had an allogeneic stem cell transplant from an unrelated donor, so T cells may come from the graft donor. Some clones in this sample may be carry-over from other donors' samples.

CDR3: CASSSDRAEAFF. As DNA, the CDR3 is TGTGCCAGCAGCTCGGACCGGGCTGAAGCTTTCTTT. This chain connects TRBV7-2 to TRBJ1-1; D is undetermined. This CDR3 comprises 12 residues. V lost 4 bases and J 6 bases, leaving 9 bases between the germline ends. CDR1 SGHTA and CDR2 FQGNSA come from the germline V gene.

This chain joins TRBV28 and TRBJ1-2; tentatively, D is TRBD1 (5 bases). The CDR3 extends over 13 amino acids. CDR1 MDHEN and CDR2 SYDVKM come from the germline V gene. Trimming cost V 5 bases and J 2 bases, with 9 bases left between them. Here the CDR3 DNA reads TGTGCCAGCAGTGACCAGGGAAACTATGGCTACACCTTC. It specifies CASSDQGNYGYTF.

V gene TRBV28 combines with J gene TRBJ2-7; D remains unclear. The CDR3 runs to 12 residues. CDR1 and CDR2 (germline): MDHEN, SYDVKM. The V and J ends lost 11 bases and 3 bases respectively, with 14 bases between them. CDR3 in DNA: TGTGCCTCGGCAGTGGTTAACTACGAGCAGTACTTC. Translated: CASAVVNYEQYF.

The V gene is TRBV30, the J gene TRBJ1-1; a possible D gene is TRBD1 (5 bases). The CDR3 is 11 amino acids. Trimming pared 2 bases from V and 10 bases from J, leaving 11 bases between. Germline V gives CDR1 GTSNPN, CDR2 SVGIG (reference sequence). The CDR3 loop reads CAWSLRGPAFF. DNA of the CDR3: TGTGCCTGGAGTCTCCGGGGCCCAGCTTTCTTT.

The chain joins TRBV30 to TRBJ2-1; a possible D gene is TRBD1 (6 bases). CDR1 and CDR2 (germline): GTSNPN, SVGIG (reference sequence). The CDR3 has 12 residues. V was shortened by 2 bases and J by 10 bases, with 12 bases between the two germline ends. CDR3 sequence (DNA): TGTGCCTGGAGTTTCCATCAGGGGGAGCAGTTCTTC. This translates into CAWSFHQGEQFF.

CDR3 nucleotides: TGTGCCTGGAGTGTACAGGTCCATAGCAATCAGCCCCAGCATTTT. It codes for CAWSVQVHSNQPQHF. This sequence joins TRBV30 and TRBJ1-5; maybe TRBD1 (5 bases). V was cut by 0 bases and J by 0 bases, with 9 bases left in between. Germline V gene lookup returns CDR1 GTSNPN and CDR2 SVGIG (reference sequence). CDR3 length: 15 amino acids.

This sequence joins TRBV30 and TRBJ2-7, with 10 bases aligning to TRBD2. This CDR3 is built from 13 residues. CDR1 GTSNPN and CDR2 SVGIG come from the germline V gene (reference sequence). Germline trimming cut 1 base from V and 9 bases from J; bases unmatched to any gene: 6. For the CDR3, the DNA is TGTGCCTGGAGTGCCTCTTCTAGCGGGAGGCAGTACTTC. It is translated as CAWSASSSGRQYF.

This clone has more than one count but fewer than ten. This chain links TRBV4-3 with TRBJ2-7, with unresolved D. V was shortened by 0 bases and J by 5 bases, with 11 bases between the two germline ends. Germline CDR1 is LGHNA and CDR2 is YSLEER. The CDR3 has 14 amino acids. For the CDR3, the DNA is TGCGCCAGCAGCCAAGATTTGACTTCACACGAGCAGTACTTC. Its translation is CASSQDLTSHEQYF.

The chain links TRBV30 to TRBJ2-1, with D uncertain. The V gene's germline CDR1 is GTSNPN and CDR2 SVGIG (reference sequence). Trimming left V 5 bases short and J 0 bases short, with 2 bases between. There are 11 residues in the CDR3. The CDR3 here is CAWASYNEQFF. For the CDR3, the DNA is TGTGCCTGGGCCTCCTACAATGAGCAGTTCTTC. The full variable domain, its missing parts supplied by reference TRBV30 and TRBJ2-1, is SQTIHQWPATLVQPVGSPLSLECTVEGTSNPNLYWYRQAAGRGLQLLFYSVGIGQISSEVPQNLSASRPQDRQFILSSKKLLLSDSGFYLCAWASYNEQFFGPGTRLTVL.

The chain employs TRBV30 and TRBJ1-4; unclear D gene. Germline V gene sequence: CDR1 GTSNPN, CDR2 SVGIG (reference sequence). CDR3 size: 13 residues. V dropped 8 bases and J dropped 7 bases, with 17 bases sitting between them. CDR3 nucleotide sequence: TGTGCCGGACGAGTCCGGGGAACTGAAAAACTGTTTTTT. It encodes CAGRVRGTEKLFF. The whole variable domain, remainder taken from reference TRBV30 and TRBJ1-4, is SQTIHQWPATLVQPVGSPLSLECTVEGTSNPNLYWYRQAAGRGLQLLFYSVGIGQISSEVPQNLSASRPQDRQFILSSKKLLLSDSGFYLCAGRVRGTEKLFFGSGTQLSVL.

This rearrangement joins TRBV9 to TRBJ2-7; weak D call: TRBD2 (6 bases). With 0 bases removed from V and 1 base from J, the gap between germline ends came to 14 bases. The CDR3 sequence is 16 residues long. Germline values: CDR1 SGDLS, CDR2 YYNGEE. CDR3: CASSVEWTITSYEQYF. In DNA form, the CDR3 reads TGTGCCAGCAGCGTAGAATGGACTATAACATCCTACGAGCAGTACTTC.

This clone was counted between two and nine times. The chain carries TRBV6-6 and TRBJ1-6; possible D gene TRBD1, 5 bases. Germline CDR1 and CDR2: MNHNY and SVGAGI (reference sequence). The CDR3 is 15 residues long. Trimming pared 8 bases from V and 10 bases from J, leaving 21 bases between. In DNA, the CDR3 is TGTGCCAGCCGAACGGGACGGTCCCAAGGGTCACCCCTCCACTTT. The encoded protein is CASRTGRSQGSPLHF.

This clone came up a few times. This chain links TRBV30 with TRBJ2-5; TRBD2 agrees at 7 bases. Germline assignment: CDR1 GTSNPN and CDR2 SVGIG (reference sequence). The CDR3 is 15 amino acids. With V trimmed by 0 bases and J by 4 bases, 8 bases remained unmatched. The CDR3 DNA sequence: TGTGCCTGGAGTGTCCTGGGCGCGGGAGCAGAGACCCAGTACTTC. Translating gives CAWSVLGAGAETQYF.

As concerns this clone: At one boundary the junction diverges from the germline segment, which might be a read error. The genes are TRBV7-9 and TRBJ1-2, with D tentatively TRBD1 (5 bases). Germline V gene data show CDR1 as SEHNR and CDR2 as FQNEAQ (reference sequence). The CDR3 spans 13 residues. CDR3 coding DNA: TGCGCCAGCAGCTTAGCGGGGGACTATGGCTACACCTTC. Protein product: CASSLAGDYGYTF.

The CDR3: CASKGQSSYEQYF. The CDR3 bases are TGTGCCAGTAAAGGACAGAGCTCCTACGAGCAGTACTTC. The rearrangement joins TRBV27 to TRBJ2-7, with D perhaps TRBD1 (6 bases). This CDR3 is 13 amino acids long. Deletions cut 9 bases from V and 0 bases from J, with 12 bases between. The V gene's germline CDR1 is MNHEY and CDR2 SMNVEV (reference sequence).

The gene calls are TRBV30 and TRBJ1-6; TRBD1 is a possible D gene (6 bases). The CDR3 spans 15 residues. Between the trimmed V and J ends, which lost 2 bases and 10 bases, there was a span of 18 bases. The germline V gene encodes CDR1 GTSNPN and CDR2 SVGIG (reference sequence). The CDR3 sequence is CAWSSQGLGGSPLHF. The CDR3, as DNA: TGTGCCTGGAGTTCACAGGGCCTGGGAGGGTCACCCCTCCACTTT.

The genes are TRBV30 and TRBJ1-2; D unclear. The CDR3 is 11 residues long. The V gene's germline CDR1 is GTSNPN and CDR2 SVGIG (reference sequence). V was shortened by 1 base and J by 7 bases, with 7 bases between the two germline ends. The CDR3 DNA reads TGTGCCTGGAGTGACGAGGGTGGCTACACCTTC. This sequence encodes CAWSDEGGYTF. Full variable domain (missing parts from reference TRBV30 and TRBJ1-2): SQTIHQWPATLVQPVGSPLSLECTVEGTSNPNLYWYRQAAGRGLQLLFYSVGIGQISSEVPQNLSASRPQDRQFILSSKKLLLSDSGFYLCAWSDEGGYTFGSGTRLTVV.